The present T cell receptor beta chain was sequenced within a study of T cell changes during pregnancy in multiple sclerosis. Germline V gene lookup returns CDR1 MNHEY and CDR2 SVGAGI. Trimming cost V 2 bases and J 2 bases; bases outside gene matches: 2. This CDR3 has 14 amino acids. Generated by immunoSEQ multiplex PCR, the TCRdb table keeps only in-frame clones and is missing some. Found here are more than 65,000 clones, just over 90% of them singletons; the top ten hold around 0.22%. The sample was CD4+ T cells from peripheral blood mononuclear cells, taken before pregnancy. The receptor comes from a female donor with multiple sclerosis, enrolled in a pregnancy study. The V and J genes are TRBV6-5 and TRBJ2-7; 8 bases fit TRBD2. CDR3 loop: CASSYGRGAYEQYF. In nucleotides, the CDR3 is TGTGCCAGCAGTTACGGGCGGGGGGCCTACGAGCAGTACTTC.